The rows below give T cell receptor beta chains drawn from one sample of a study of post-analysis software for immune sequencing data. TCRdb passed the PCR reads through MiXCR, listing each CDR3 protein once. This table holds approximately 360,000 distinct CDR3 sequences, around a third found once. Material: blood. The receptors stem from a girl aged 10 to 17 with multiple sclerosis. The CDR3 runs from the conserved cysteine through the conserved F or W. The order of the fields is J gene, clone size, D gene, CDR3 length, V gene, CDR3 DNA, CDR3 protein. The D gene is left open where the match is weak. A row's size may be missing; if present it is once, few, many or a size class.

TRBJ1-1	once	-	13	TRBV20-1	TGCAGTGCTAGAGAGGAGGGGAACACTGAAGCTTTCTTT	CSAREEGNTEAFF
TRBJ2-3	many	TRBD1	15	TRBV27	TGTGCCAGCAGTTTTGCAGACAGGGGCACAGATACGCAGTATTTT	CASSFADRGTDTQYF
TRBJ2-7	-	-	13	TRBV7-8	TGTGCCAGCAGCTTAACAGGCCTCAACGAGCAGTACTTC	CASSLTGLNEQYF
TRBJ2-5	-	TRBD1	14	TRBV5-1	TGCGCCAGCACACAGCGAACAGGGGGAGAGACCCAGTACTTC	CASTQRTGGETQYF
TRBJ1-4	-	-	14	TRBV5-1	TGCGCCAGCAGCTTGGGTGGGATTGGTGAAAAACTGTTTTTT	CASSLGGIGEKLFF
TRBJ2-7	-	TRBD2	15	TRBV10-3	TGTGCCATCAGTGAGAGTGGGGACTACACCCACGAGCAGTACTTC	CAISESGDYTHEQYF
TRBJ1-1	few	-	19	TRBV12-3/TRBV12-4	TGTGCCAGCAGTCCAGCTGCGAAGGACAACCTCGGCATGAACACTGAAGCTTTCTTT	CASSPAAKDNLGMNTEAFF
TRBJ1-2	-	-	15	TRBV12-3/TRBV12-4	TGTGCCAGCAGTCCCGCCAGCCCCGGTCTATTAGGCTACACCTTC	CASSPASPGLLGYTF
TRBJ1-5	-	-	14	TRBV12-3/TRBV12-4	TGTGCCAGCAGTTTTTACGGGTTAAATCAGCCCCAGCATTTT	CASSFYGLNQPQHF
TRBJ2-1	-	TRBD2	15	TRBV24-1	TGTGCCACCAGCGGCACACTAGCGGGGTACAATGAGCAGTTCTTC	CATSGTLAGYNEQFF
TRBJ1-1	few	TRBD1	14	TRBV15	TGTGCCACCAGCAGGGACAGGTATTACACTGAAGCTTTCTTT	CATSRDRYYTEAFF
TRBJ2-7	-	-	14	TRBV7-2	TGTGCCAGCAGCTTAGGTCCGGGGCGGTACGAGCAGTACTTC	CASSLGPGRYEQYF
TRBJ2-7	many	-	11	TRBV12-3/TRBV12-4	TGTGCCAGCAGTTCCCTCTACGAGCAGTACTTC	CASSSLYEQYF
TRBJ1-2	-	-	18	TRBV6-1	TGTGCCAGCAGTAAACCAAACTTTGGAACAGGGTTGGACTATGGCTACACCTTC	CASSKPNFGTGLDYGYTF
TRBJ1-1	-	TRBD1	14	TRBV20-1	TGCAGTGCACGGGACAGGGGAAGGGGCACTGAAGCTTTCTTT	CSARDRGRGTEAFF
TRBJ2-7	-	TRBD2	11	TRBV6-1	TGTGCCACGCGGGAGACCTACGAGCAGTACTTC	CATRETYEQYF
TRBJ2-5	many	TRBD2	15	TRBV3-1	TGTGCCAGCAGCCAACTAGCGGGGGGGCAAGAGACCCAGTACTTC	CASSQLAGGQETQYF
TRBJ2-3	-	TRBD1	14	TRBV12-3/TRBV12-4	TGTGCCAGTACTACAGGGGTTTCCACAGATACGCAGTATTTT	CASTTGVSTDTQYF
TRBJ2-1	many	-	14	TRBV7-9	TGTGCCAGCCAACCGCAGGGGCCCTACAATGAGCAGTTCTTC	CASQPQGPYNEQFF
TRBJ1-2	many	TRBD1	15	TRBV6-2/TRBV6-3	TGTGCCAGCAGTTACTCGGGACAGACGATCTATGGCTACACCTTC	CASSYSGQTIYGYTF
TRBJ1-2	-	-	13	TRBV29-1	TGCAGCGTTCGTCGCCGGGCTTCGGGCGGCTACACCTTC	CSVRRRASGGYTF
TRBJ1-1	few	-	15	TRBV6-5	TGTGCCAGCAGTCCTCCCAGGGCCACCCGAACTGAAGCTTTCTTT	CASSPPRATRTEAFF
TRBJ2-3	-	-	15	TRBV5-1	TGCGCCAGCAGTCGCGACATAGGGAACGCAGATACGCAGTATTTT	CASSRDIGNADTQYF
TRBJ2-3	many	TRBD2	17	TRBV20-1	TGCAGTGCTCGGACTAGCGGTTCCAGCCTCGACACAGATACGCAGTATTTT	CSARTSGSSLDTDTQYF
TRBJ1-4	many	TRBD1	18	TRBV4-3	TGCGCCAGCAGCCAAGATCTGACAGGGCTATCGACTAATGAAAAACTGTTTTTT	CASSQDLTGLSTNEKLFF
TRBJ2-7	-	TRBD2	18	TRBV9	TGTGCCAGCAGCATCTCCTCTAGCGGGGGTTTGACCTACAATGAGCAGTACTTC	CASSISSSGGLTYNEQYF
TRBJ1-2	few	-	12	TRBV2	TGTGCCAGCAGTGAACAGGGCTATGGCTACACCTTC	CASSEQGYGYTF
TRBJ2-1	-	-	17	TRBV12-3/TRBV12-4	TGTGCCAGCAGTCCTTCCAGAGCGACAAGCTCCTACAATGAGCAGTTCTTC	CASSPSRATSSYNEQFF
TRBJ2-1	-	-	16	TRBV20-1	TGCAGTGCTATCCCCCCGGACAGGACTAATTACAATGAGCAGTTCTTC	CSAIPPDRTNYNEQFF
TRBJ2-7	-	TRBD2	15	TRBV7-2	TGTGCCAGCAGCCTGACTAGCGGGGGGGATTCCAAGCAGTACTTC	CASSLTSGGDSKQYF
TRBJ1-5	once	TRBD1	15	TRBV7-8	TGTGCCAGCAGCTTAGCCAGGACAGGGTGCGGGACCCAGCATTTT	CASSLARTGCGTQHF
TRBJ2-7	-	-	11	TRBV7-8	TGTGCCAGCAGCCCCGGGAACGAGCAGTACTTC	CASSPGNEQYF
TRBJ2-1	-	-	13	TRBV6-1	TGTGCCAGCAGTGCGAACACCAACAATGAGCAGTTCTTC	CASSANTNNEQFF
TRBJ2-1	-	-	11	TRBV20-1	TGCAGTGCTACCTTGGGGCATGAGCAGTTCTTC	CSATLGHEQFF
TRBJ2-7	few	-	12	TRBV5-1	TGCGCCAGCAGCTTCGTCGGCCGCGAGCAGTACTTC	CASSFVGREQYF
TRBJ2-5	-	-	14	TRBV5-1	TGCGCCAGCAGCTTACAGGGATCGCAAGAGACCCAGTACTTC	CASSLQGSQETQYF
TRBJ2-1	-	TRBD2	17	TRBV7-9	TGTGCCAGCAGCTTAGCGGTAACTAGCGGTTCCTACAATGAGCAGTTCTTC	CASSLAVTSGSYNEQFF
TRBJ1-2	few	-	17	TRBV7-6	TGTGCCAGCAGTCGCGGTCCGGAGAACAGTCCTAACTATGGCTACACCTTC	CASSRGPENSPNYGYTF
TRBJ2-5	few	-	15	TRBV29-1	TGCAGCGTTGTTGTGCCGGCGGATCCTCAAGAGACCCAGTACTTC	CSVVVPADPQETQYF
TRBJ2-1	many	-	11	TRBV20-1	TGCAGTGAACGTAGAGGCTATGAGCAGTTCTTC	CSERRGYEQFF
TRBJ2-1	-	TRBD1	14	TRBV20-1	TGCAGTGCTAGCCGACAGGGGGCCTACAATGAGCAGTTCTTC	CSASRQGAYNEQFF
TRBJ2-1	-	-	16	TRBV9	TGTGCCAGCAGCGTGACCGGGACTCGCCTTAACAATGAGCAGTTCTTC	CASSVTGTRLNNEQFF
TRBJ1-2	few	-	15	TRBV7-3	TGTGCCAGCAGCTTATCGGCAGGGACGGATTATGGCTACACCTTC	CASSLSAGTDYGYTF
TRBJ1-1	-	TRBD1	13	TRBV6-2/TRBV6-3	TGTGCCAGCAGTTACTCGGTACAGGGGAAAGCTTTCTTT	CASSYSVQGKAFF
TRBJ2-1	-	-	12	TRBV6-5	TGTGCCAGCAGCCACGTTATCGGGGAGCAGTTCTTC	CASSHVIGEQFF
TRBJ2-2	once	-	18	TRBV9	TGTGCCAGCAGCGCCCCTCGGGGCACCATTCCGAACACCGGGGAGCTGTTTTTT	CASSAPRGTIPNTGELFF
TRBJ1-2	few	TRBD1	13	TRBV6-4	TGTGCCAGCAGAGGACAGGGGGCGTATGGCTACACCTTC	CASRGQGAYGYTF